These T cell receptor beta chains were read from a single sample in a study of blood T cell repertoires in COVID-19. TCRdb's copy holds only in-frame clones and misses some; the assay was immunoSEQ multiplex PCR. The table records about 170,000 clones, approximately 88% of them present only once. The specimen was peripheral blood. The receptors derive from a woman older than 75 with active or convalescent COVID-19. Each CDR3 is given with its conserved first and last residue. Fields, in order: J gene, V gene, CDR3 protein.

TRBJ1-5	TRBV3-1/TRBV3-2	CASSQNSGFGNQPQHF
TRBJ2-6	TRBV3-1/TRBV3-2	CASSHHQGVSSGANVLTF
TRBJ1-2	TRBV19	CASSIEETGVFSYGYTF
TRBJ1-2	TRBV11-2	CASSGTQGAGKGYTF
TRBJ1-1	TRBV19	CASSGTNLPRDTEAFF
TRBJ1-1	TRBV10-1	CASSEFGQSTEAFF
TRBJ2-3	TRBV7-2	CASSLGGALTDTQYF
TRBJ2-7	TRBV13	CASSHRANSYEQYF
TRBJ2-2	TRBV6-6	CASSYGTGGIGELFF
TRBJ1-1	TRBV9	CASSVGRTANTEAFF
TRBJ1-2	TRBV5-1	CASSLLGIRYGYTF
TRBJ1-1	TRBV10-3	CAISESAFGGTEAFF